Each of the 21 T cell receptor beta chains below was sequenced from the same sample in a study of blood T cell repertoires in COVID-19. The protocol was immunoSEQ multiplex PCR, while the TCRdb copy is restricted to in-frame clones and leaves out a portion. The sample holds 100,000 to 150,000 clones; around two thirds are singletons and the top ten take roughly 2%. The material sequenced was peripheral blood. The source is a woman in her 70s with acute or convalescent COVID-19.

The chain joins TRBV28 to TRBJ2-1; 7 positions match TRBD2. The CDR3 spans 14 residues. In germline, CDR1 is MDHEN, CDR2 SYDVKM. After removal of 5 bases from V and 9 bases from J, the junction contained 10 bases not matched to a gene. The CDR3 loop is CASSRLAGSGEQFF. DNA of the CDR3: TGTGCCAGCAGTAGACTAGCAGGGTCTGGTGAGCAGTTCTTC.

The chain uses TRBV7-9 and TRBJ1-2; the D is unclear. CDR1 SEHNR and CDR2 FQNEAQ come from the germline V gene (reference sequence). V was clipped by 5 bases and J by 5 bases, with 9 bases between them. The CDR3 runs 12 residues. The chain's CDR3 is CASSPSSYGYTF. The CDR3 DNA reads TGTGCCAGCAGCCCTAGCAGTTATGGCTACACCTTC.

The chain uses TRBV19 and TRBJ2-3; 11 nucleotides agree with TRBD2. Per germline, CDR1 LNHDA and CDR2 SQIVND (reference sequence). The length of the CDR3 is 14 residues. Trimming cost V 5 bases and J 5 bases; bases outside gene matches: 3. The CDR3 loop is CASSLSGREDTQYF. The DNA of the CDR3 is TGTGCCAGTAGTCTTAGCGGGAGGGAAGATACGCAGTATTTT.

The chain uses TRBV2 and TRBJ2-3; D might be TRBD1 (5 bases). The CDR3 covers 13 residues. Germline lookup yields CDR1 SNHLY and CDR2 FYNNEI. The V gene lost 8 bases and the J gene lost 3 bases, with 12 bases spanning the gap. In nucleotides, the CDR3 is TGTGCCAGCTTTAGGGGTCTAACAGATACGCAGTATTTT. This codes for CASFRGLTDTQYF. Full variable domain (missing parts from reference TRBV2 and TRBJ2-3): EPEVTQTPSHQVTQMGQEVILRCVPISNHLYFYWYRQILGQKVEFLVSFYNNEISEKSEIFDDQFSVERPDGSNFTLKIRSTKLEDSAMYFCASFRGLTDTQYFGPGTRLTVL.

The gene calls are TRBV6-5 and TRBJ1-1, with a weak D call TRBD1 (6 bases). V lost 7 bases and J lost 2, with 14 bases in between. In germline, CDR1 is MNHEY, CDR2 SVGAGI. There are 14 residues in the CDR3. The CDR3 DNA follows: TGTGCCAGCACCTTAGGGGGGGTTAACACTGAAGCTTTCTTT. Amino acid sequence: CASTLGGVNTEAFF.

The rearrangement uses TRBV27 and TRBJ1-6; 9 nucleotides line up with TRBD1. V lost 3 bases to trimming and J lost 9 bases; unmatched junction nucleotides: 6. Germline CDR1 MNHEY, CDR2 SMNVEV (reference sequence). The CDR3 consists of 15 residues. The CDR3 DNA reads as TGTGCCAGCAGTTTTTCCGGGACAGGGAGTTCACCCCTCCACTTT. Its protein product is CASSFSGTGSSPLHF.

V gene TRBV19 combines with J gene TRBJ2-3; D remains unclear. This CDR3 has 14 amino acids. V lost 7 bases and J lost 4, with 15 bases in between. The germline CDR1 and CDR2 sequences are LNHDA and SQIVND (reference sequence). CDR3 loop: CASKPSITSDTQYF. The CDR3 DNA sequence: TGTGCCAGTAAGCCCTCCATAACTTCAGATACGCAGTATTTT.

The CDR3 bases are TGTGCCACCAGGGGAGGGATGGACACCGGGGAGCTGTTTTTT. Translated: CATRGGMDTGELFF. The genes are TRBV15 and TRBJ2-2; TRBD2 matches at 7 bases. Germline V gene data show CDR1 as LNHNV and CDR2 as YYDKDF (reference sequence). The CDR3 loop spans 14 amino acids. V lost 6 bases and J lost 3; bases outside the gene matches: 4.

In its sample, this clone was seen a few times. The rearrangement joins TRBV7-6 to TRBJ1-1; 7 nucleotides align to TRBD1. CDR3 length equals 14 residues. The trim removed 4 bases at V and 0 bases at J, leaving 2 bases unmatched. The V gene's germline CDR1 is SGHVS and CDR2 FNYEAQ. The CDR3 sequence is CASSSGQMNTEAFF. CDR3 nucleotide sequence: TGTGCCAGCAGCTCGGGACAGATGAACACTGAAGCTTTCTTT.

The chain has TRBV29-1 and TRBJ1-2; D is unclear. Germline CDR1 SQVTM, CDR2 ANQGSEA. The CDR3 length is 12 residues. Trimming removed 5 bases from V and 3 bases from J, with 10 bases in between. This chain's CDR3 is CSVRSGDYGYTF. The CDR3 DNA reads TGCAGCGTTCGCTCGGGAGACTATGGCTACACCTTC.

The rearrangement links TRBV18 to TRBJ1-5; D not certain. The CDR3 runs to 14 residues. Trimming removed 1 base at V and 4 bases at J, with 8 bases between. Germline loops: CDR1 KGHSH, CDR2 LQKENI. The CDR3 loop reads CASSPRTENQPQHF. In nucleotides, the CDR3 is TGTGCCAGCTCACCACGAACAGAAAATCAGCCCCAGCATTTT.

The rearrangement joins TRBV28 to TRBJ2-1; 10 nucleotides align to TRBD2. Trimming cost V 5 bases and J 4 bases; bases outside gene matches: 8. The CDR3 is 16 residues long. Germline V gene lookup returns CDR1 MDHEN and CDR2 SYDVKM. CDR3 amino acids: CASSPSSGRVYNEQFF. The DNA for the CDR3 is TGTGCCAGCAGTCCCTCGAGCGGGAGGGTTTACAATGAGCAGTTCTTC.

This chain connects TRBV19 to TRBJ1-2, with D perhaps TRBD1 (6 bases). Per the germline V gene, CDR1 is LNHDA and CDR2 is SQIVND (reference sequence). The CDR3 is made up of 13 amino acids. V lost 4 bases, J lost 2 bases, and 8 bases lay in between. CDR3 in DNA: TGTGCCAGTAGTACAGGGGTGAACTATGGCTACACCTTC. This encodes CASSTGVNYGYTF. Full variable domain (remainder filled in from reference TRBV19 and TRBJ1-2): DGGITQSPKYLFRKEGQNVTLSCEQNLNHDAMYWYRQDPGQGLRLIYYSQIVNDFQKGDIAEGYSVSREKKESFPLTVTSAQKNPTAFYLCASSTGVNYGYTFGSGTRLTVV.

V usage is TRBV29-1 and J usage is TRBJ2-7; 7 positions match TRBD1. The junction had 1 base not matched to a gene; V was cut back by 6 bases and J by 2 bases. The CDR3 is 11 residues long. Germline CDR1 SQVTM, CDR2 ANQGSEA. The CDR3 sequence is CSVGTAYEQYF. The CDR3 DNA follows: TGCAGCGTCGGGACAGCCTACGAGCAGTACTTC.

The rearrangement joins TRBV19 to TRBJ2-1; 7 nucleotides match TRBD2. Germline V lookup: CDR1 LNHDA, CDR2 SQIVND (reference sequence). The CDR3 sequence is 16 residues long. V shed 3 bases, J shed 4 bases, and the junction held 9 bases outside the gene matches. This chain's CDR3 is CASSISGSFPYNEQFF. The CDR3 DNA reads as TGTGCCAGTAGTATTAGCGGGTCCTTCCCTTACAATGAGCAGTTCTTC.

The V and J genes are TRBV27 and TRBJ2-3; tentatively, D is TRBD1 (6 bases). This CDR3 has 14 residues. Trimming removed 3 bases from V and 3 bases from J, with 10 bases in between. Looked up from germline, CDR1 is MNHEY and CDR2 is SMNVEV (reference sequence). CDR3 in amino acids: CASSLTGWTDTQYF. DNA of the CDR3: TGTGCCAGCAGTTTGACAGGTTGGACAGATACGCAGTATTTT.

The rearrangement links TRBV11-2 to TRBJ2-5, with 8 bases fitting TRBD2. The CDR3 has 14 amino acids. Germline CDR1 is SGHAT and CDR2 is FQNNGV. The J segment lost 1 base and the V segment lost 5 bases, leaving 3 bases of the junction unmatched. The CDR3 coding sequence is TGTGCCAGCAGCCCGCGGGAGGCCCAAGAGACCCAGTACTTC. It codes for CASSPREAQETQYF.

The chain links TRBV7-9 to TRBJ2-3; 7 bases are a match to TRBD2. The CDR3 contains 15 residues. J lost 6 bases, V lost 2 bases, and 8 bases had no gene match. The V gene's germline CDR1 is SEHNR and CDR2 FQNEAQ (reference sequence). The CDR3 is CASSLRGGGEDTQYF. The CDR3 coding sequence is TGTGCCAGCAGCTTAAGGGGCGGGGGAGAGGATACGCAGTATTTT.

The V call is TRBV10-1, the J call TRBJ2-1, with a possible D match to TRBD2 (7 bases). CDR3 length: 15 amino acids. Germline lookup yields CDR1 WNHNN and CDR2 SYGVQD (reference sequence). The ends were cut back, 0 bases at V and 8 bases at J, with 14 bases in the middle. CDR3 nucleotides: TGCGCCAGCAGTGAGTCGAGGGGGGGCCCCGATGAGCAGTTCTTC. Its translation: CASSESRGGPDEQFF.

The V gene is TRBV28, the J gene TRBJ2-1; maybe TRBD2 (6 bases). The V gene's germline CDR1 is MDHEN and CDR2 SYDVKM. V was shortened by 3 bases and J by 0 bases, with 21 bases between the two germline ends. CDR3 length: 19 residues. The DNA for the CDR3 is TGTGCCAGCAGTTTTCCCCAAGGCCTAAGCGGGCTCTCCTACAATGAGCAGTTCTTC. The encoded protein is CASSFPQGLSGLSYNEQFF. Based on the CDR3 plus reference TRBV28 and TRBJ2-1, the full variable domain is DVKVTQSSRYLVKRTGEKVFLECVQDMDHENMFWYRQDPGLGLRLIYFSYDVKMKEKGDIPEGYSVSREKKERFSLILESASTNQTSMYLCASSFPQGLSGLSYNEQFFGPGTRLTVL.

J is TRBJ2-3 and V is TRBV28; 10 nucleotides match TRBD2. J gave up 7 bases and V 3 bases, and 7 bases lay outside the gene matches. The CDR3 has 15 amino acids. Germline-derived CDR1 and CDR2 are MDHEN and SYDVKM. The CDR3 spells CASSFASGSLNTQYF. CDR3 sequence (DNA): TGTGCCAGCAGTTTCGCTAGCGGGAGCCTAAATACGCAGTATTTT.